This TCR beta chain is drawn from a study of cytomegalovirus exposure and HLA in healthy donors. Losses at the gene ends were 3 bases for V and 2 bases for J; bases not matched to a gene: 13. CDR1 is MDHEN and CDR2 is SYDVKM in the germline V gene. The CDR3 extends over 19 amino acids. PCR involved 60 Vbeta and 13 Jbeta primers. How the authors handled the data: Later reanalysis found roughly 80 million unique TCR beta chains, some 10 million of them shared. Profiled with immunoSEQ multiplex PCR; TCRdb holds only in-frame clones, not every one. V and J calls and clone size are as listed in that table; D and trimming were resolved from the DNA. The sample holds roughly 180,000 clones; more than 65% are singletons and the top ten take 1.3%. To note about this clone: Its specificity is not known.

General study findings and limits: Later analysis identified about 15,000 TCR beta sequences associated with HLA alleles, using a false discovery rate threshold of 0.05. The number of N-insertions in an Asian-associated ancestry cluster was reportedly below the approximately 700-donor mean in a later analysis.

The sequence derives from a man aged 30-40 years in good health and CMV-seronegative. The V call is TRBV28, the J call TRBJ2-2; 9 positions agree with TRBD2. Sequencing was carried out using PBMCs. This CDR3 is CASSFPRTASGVNTGELFF. CDR3 nucleotides: TGTGCCAGCAGTTTCCCCCGCACCGCTAGCGGGGTTAACACCGGGGAGCTGTTTTTT. Full variable domain (rest looked up from reference TRBV28 and TRBJ2-2): DVKVTQSSRYLVKRTGEKVFLECVQDMDHENMFWYRQDPGLGLRLIYFSYDVKMKEKGDIPEGYSVSREKKERFSLILESASTNQTSMYLCASSFPRTASGVNTGELFFGEGSRLTVL.